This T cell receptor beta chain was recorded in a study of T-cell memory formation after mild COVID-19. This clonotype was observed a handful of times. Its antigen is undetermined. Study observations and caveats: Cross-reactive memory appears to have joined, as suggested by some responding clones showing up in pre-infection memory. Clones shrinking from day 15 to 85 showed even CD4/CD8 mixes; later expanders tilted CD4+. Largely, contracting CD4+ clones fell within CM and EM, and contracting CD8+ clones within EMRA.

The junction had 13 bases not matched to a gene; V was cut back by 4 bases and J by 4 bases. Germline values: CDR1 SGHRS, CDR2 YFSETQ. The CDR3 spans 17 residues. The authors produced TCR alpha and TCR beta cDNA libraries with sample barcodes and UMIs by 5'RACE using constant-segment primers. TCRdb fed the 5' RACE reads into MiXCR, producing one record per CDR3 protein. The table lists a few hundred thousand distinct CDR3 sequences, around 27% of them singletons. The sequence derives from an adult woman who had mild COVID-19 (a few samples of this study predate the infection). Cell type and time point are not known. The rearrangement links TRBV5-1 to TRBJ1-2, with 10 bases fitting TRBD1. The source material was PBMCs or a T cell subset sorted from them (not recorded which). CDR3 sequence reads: CASSNPRDRGRGYGYTF. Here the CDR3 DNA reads TGCGCCAGCAGCAACCCCCGGGACAGGGGCCGGGGCTATGGCTACACCTTC. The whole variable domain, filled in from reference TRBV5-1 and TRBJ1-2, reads KAGVTQTPRYLIKTRGQQVTLSCSPISGHRSVSWYQQTPGQGLQFLFEYFSETQRNKGNFPGRFSGRQFSNSRSEMNVSTLELGDSALYLCASSNPRDRGRGYGYTFGSGTRLTVV.